Listed below are T cell receptor beta chains from one sample, sequenced in a study of T cells in localized non-small cell lung cancer. Some clones are missing from TCRdb's copy, which holds only in-frame ones; the method was immunoSEQ multiplex PCR. The sample records around 140,000 clones, roughly 90% being singletons. Sequencing was performed on peripheral blood, taken before any cancer treatment. The source is a female donor aged 60 or older with stage I lung adenocarcinoma. CDR3s include the opening cysteine and the closing phenylalanine or tryptophan. Fields, in order: J gene, V gene, clone size, CDR3 length, D gene, CDR3 DNA, CDR3 protein. The D gene is left open where the match is weak. Only some rows state a clone size, as once, few, many or a class for expanded clones.

J gene: TRBJ2-1; V gene: TRBV7-9; clone size: NA; CDR3 length: 16; D gene: NA; CDR3 DNA: TGTGCCAGCAGCTTGGTAGGGGACCCGGCACACAATGAGCAGTTCTTC; CDR3 protein: CASSLVGDPAHNEQFF
J gene: TRBJ1-4; V gene: TRBV15; clone size: NA; CDR3 length: 16; D gene: NA; CDR3 DNA: TGTGCCACCAGCAGAGATCAGGGGAGCGGGAATGAAAAACTGTTTTTT; CDR3 protein: CATSRDQGSGNEKLFF
J gene: TRBJ1-2; V gene: TRBV7-9; clone size: NA; CDR3 length: 13; D gene: NA; CDR3 DNA: TGTGCCAGCAGCTTAGTCGGGGGAGGAGGCTACACCTTC; CDR3 protein: CASSLVGGGGYTF
J gene: TRBJ2-5; V gene: TRBV4-1; clone size: NA; CDR3 length: 15; D gene: TRBD1; CDR3 DNA: TGCGCCAGCAGCCAAGGGACAGGGGGCTTTGAGACCCAGTACTTC; CDR3 protein: CASSQGTGGFETQYF
J gene: TRBJ1-5; V gene: TRBV7-9; clone size: few; CDR3 length: 16; D gene: TRBD1; CDR3 DNA: TGTGCCATTCGGGTCCTGCGGACAGGTGGCAATCAGCCCCAGCATTTT; CDR3 protein: CAIRVLRTGGNQPQHF
J gene: TRBJ1-6; V gene: TRBV7-9; clone size: once; CDR3 length: 14; D gene: NA; CDR3 DNA: TGTGCCAGCCGCGTTGTGGCTCCGAATTCACCCCTCCACTTT; CDR3 protein: CASRVVAPNSPLHF
J gene: TRBJ2-5; V gene: TRBV27; clone size: NA; CDR3 length: 14; D gene: NA; CDR3 DNA: TGTGCCAGCAGTTCAGACGGATCCCAAGAGACCCAGTACTTC; CDR3 protein: CASSSDGSQETQYF
J gene: TRBJ2-7; V gene: TRBV6-5; clone size: NA; CDR3 length: 15; D gene: NA; CDR3 DNA: TGTGCCAGCAGTTCCCCGCAGGGTTCCTCTTGGGAGCAGTACTTC; CDR3 protein: CASSSPQGSSWEQYF
J gene: TRBJ1-5; V gene: TRBV4-1; clone size: once; CDR3 length: 15; D gene: NA; CDR3 DNA: TGCGCCACCTCCAAAGGGCAGGGATTCGGTCAGCCCCAGCATTTT; CDR3 protein: CATSKGQGFGQPQHF
J gene: TRBJ1-1; V gene: TRBV2; clone size: NA; CDR3 length: 11; D gene: NA; CDR3 DNA: TGTGCCAGCACTGCGAACACTGAAGCTTTCTTT; CDR3 protein: CASTANTEAFF
J gene: TRBJ1-1; V gene: TRBV6-5; clone size: NA; CDR3 length: 13; D gene: TRBD1; CDR3 DNA: TGTGCCAGCAGTCGACAGGGGAAGCGGGAAGCTTTCTTT; CDR3 protein: CASSRQGKREAFF
J gene: TRBJ2-3; V gene: TRBV5-1; clone size: NA; CDR3 length: 15; D gene: TRBD2; CDR3 DNA: TGCGCCAGCAGCCTTGACGGGACTAACACAGATACGCAGTATTTT; CDR3 protein: CASSLDGTNTDTQYF
J gene: TRBJ1-1; V gene: TRBV5-4; clone size: NA; CDR3 length: 12; D gene: NA; CDR3 DNA: TGTGCCAGCAGCTTGGACGGTACTGAAGCTTTCTTT; CDR3 protein: CASSLDGTEAFF
J gene: TRBJ2-4; V gene: TRBV6-5; clone size: NA; CDR3 length: 15; D gene: NA; CDR3 DNA: TGTGCCAGCAGACCCGGGCCCAAAGGCAAAAACATTCAGTACTTC; CDR3 protein: CASRPGPKGKNIQYF
J gene: TRBJ2-1; V gene: TRBV5-6; clone size: once; CDR3 length: 13; D gene: TRBD2; CDR3 DNA: TGTGCCAGCAGGGCTAGCGGGATCAATGAGCAGTTCTTC; CDR3 protein: CASRASGINEQFF
J gene: TRBJ1-2; V gene: TRBV28; clone size: NA; CDR3 length: 14; D gene: NA; CDR3 DNA: TGTGCCAGCAGCCCAGGCTGGCGGGACTATGGCTACACCTTC; CDR3 protein: CASSPGWRDYGYTF
J gene: TRBJ1-1; V gene: TRBV19; clone size: few; CDR3 length: 13; D gene: NA; CDR3 DNA: TGTGCCAGTAGTACCACGCTGAACACTGAAGCTTTCTTT; CDR3 protein: CASSTTLNTEAFF
J gene: TRBJ1-1; V gene: TRBV7-6; clone size: few; CDR3 length: 15; D gene: NA; CDR3 DNA: TGTGCCAGCAGCCTAAGCGGGACACCGAACACTGAAGCTTTCTTT; CDR3 protein: CASSLSGTPNTEAFF
J gene: TRBJ2-7; V gene: TRBV7-7; clone size: NA; CDR3 length: 15; D gene: NA; CDR3 DNA: TGTGCCAGCAGCTTAGCTTCGGGTGACTCCTACGAGCAGTACTTC; CDR3 protein: CASSLASGDSYEQYF
J gene: TRBJ2-4; V gene: TRBV7-3; clone size: NA; CDR3 length: 14; D gene: TRBD1; CDR3 DNA: TGTGCCAGCAGCTCATCAGGGGGCAAAAACATTCAGTACTTC; CDR3 protein: CASSSSGGKNIQYF